This entry features one T cell receptor (beta chain) sequence. Its antigen remains unknown. The data were obtained in a study of T cell responses to AZD1222 COVID-19 vaccine. Study results and caveats: Every sample of the repertoires postdated the peak T cell response. The donor group comprised mostly white British people and more females; the analysis possibly underestimated clonal diversity. The number of AZD1222 recipients seropositive at baseline was only 5 to 7.

Sequencing used immunoSEQ multiplex PCR; TCRdb keeps in-frame clones, though not all of them. The sample contains some 100,000 clones, 87% of which appear only once. The CDR3 is made up of 16 amino acids. Germline CDR1 and CDR2: PRHDT and FYEKMQ (reference sequence). V shed 0 bases, J shed 4 bases, and the junction held 5 bases outside the gene matches. The chain has TRBV13 and TRBJ1-3; TRBD1 matches at 8 bases. The clonotype was recovered from an adult in good health. This material consisted of peripheral blood, taken on day 0 of AZD1222 vaccination. CDR3: CASSLGQGAIGNTIYF. The DNA for the CDR3 is TGTGCCAGCAGCTTAGGCCAGGGGGCCATAGGAAACACCATATATTTT. The full variable domain, rest sourced from reference TRBV13 and TRBJ1-3, is AAGVIQSPRHLIKEKRETATLKCYPIPRHDTVYWYQQGPGQDPQFLISFYEKMQSDKGSIPDRFSAQQFSDYHSELNMSSLELGDSALYFCASSLGQGAIGNTIYFGEGSWLTVV.